Following are 13 T cell receptor beta chains from one sample sequenced in a study of blood T cells in healthy people across ages (dated by TCRdb to the mid-2010s). Libraries came from 5' RACE. These reads were obtained on an Illumina HiSeq 2500. A second PCR of roughly 7 to 11 cycles was performed with a sample-barcoded 5' primer and a J-beta primer mix. TCRdb itself trimmed the public reads at Q25 with fastp, ran MiXCR and retained productive beta chains. Merged by CDR3 protein, the rows form single entries marked with the most common genes and DNA. In all, the sample holds 1.4 million or so distinct CDR3 sequences, and 35% to 45% of those were seen once. The leading ten clones occupy less than 5% of the sample. Source material: blood. The source of these receptors is a woman aged 18-30 years in good health.

The chain recombines TRBV27 with TRBJ1-5; maybe TRBD1 (5 bases). V dropped 5 bases and J dropped 0 bases, with 11 bases sitting between them. The germline V gene has CDR1 MNHEY and CDR2 SMNVEV (reference sequence). This CDR3 spans 15 amino acids. In DNA, the CDR3 is TGTGCCAGCAGTGACAGCGAATATAGCAATCAGCCCCAGCATTTT. Encoded protein: CASSDSEYSNQPQHF.

J is TRBJ2-7 and V is TRBV7-9; D might be TRBD2 (5 bases). Germline V CDR1 and CDR2: SEHNR, FQNEAQ (reference sequence). This CDR3 region has 16 residues. V lost 1 base and J 0 bases, leaving 13 bases between the germline ends. DNA for the CDR3: TGTGCCAGCAGCTTAGTCGCCGGGATGTTCTCCTACGAGCAGTACTTC. It translates to CASSLVAGMFSYEQYF.

This clonotype was observed a few times. The chain carries TRBV4-3 and TRBJ2-7; unclear D gene. The CDR3 runs to 14 residues. Trimming took 0 bases from V and 3 from J, leaving 9 bases between them. Looked up from germline, CDR1 is LGHNA and CDR2 is YSLEER. The CDR3 nucleotides are TGCGCCAGCAGCCAAGAACATGGGGACTACGAGCAGTACTTC. Its translation: CASSQEHGDYEQYF.

The J gene is TRBJ2-3, the V gene TRBV5-1; 9 bases map to TRBD2. CDR3 length equals 15 residues. V lost 4 bases, J lost 3 bases, and 6 bases stayed unmatched. Germline-derived CDR1 and CDR2 are SGHRS and YFSETQ. This chain's CDR3 is CASSQSSGVTDTQYF. CDR3 bases: TGCGCCAGCAGCCAATCTAGCGGGGTAACAGATACGCAGTATTTT.

The rearrangement joins TRBV11-3 to TRBJ2-1, with D unclear. Near its end, the DNA agrees better with TRBJ2-7, so the J call may be wrong. The CDR3 has 15 amino acids. Germline values: CDR1 SGHNT, CDR2 YENEEA. The CDR3 sequence is CASSLDGPRGNEQYF. The DNA for the CDR3 is TGTGCCAGCAGCTTAGATGGTCCCCGTGGGAATGAGCAGTACTTC.

V and J are TRBV20-1 and TRBJ1-6; possibly TRBD1 for D (6 bases). Trimming stripped 6 bases from V and 8 bases from J, with 14 bases between. The V gene's germline CDR1 is DFQATT and CDR2 SNEGSKA (reference sequence). The CDR3 length is 13 residues. This CDR3 reads CSAPGHLYSPLHF. For the CDR3, the DNA is TGCAGTGCCCCGGGACACTTATATTCACCCCTCCACTTT.

This clonotype was observed a handful of times. The rearrangement uses TRBV20-1 and TRBJ1-1, with D uncertain. The germline CDR1 and CDR2 sequences are DFQATT and SNEGSKA (reference sequence). This CDR3 has 12 residues. CDR3 loop: CRAHFENTEAFF. For the CDR3, the DNA is TGCAGGGCCCACTTTGAGAACACTGAAGCTTTCTTT.

This chain joins TRBV2 and TRBJ1-5; D remains ambiguous. Germline assignment: CDR1 SNHLY and CDR2 FYNNEI. The V end was cut by 8 bases, the J end by 0 bases, with 8 bases between. The CDR3 is made up of 13 amino acids. The CDR3 reads CASGVNSNQPQHF. Here the CDR3 DNA reads TGTGCCAGCGGGGTAAATAGCAATCAGCCCCAGCATTTT.

This clonotype was seen a few times. V is TRBV10-3 and J is TRBJ2-3; a possible D gene is TRBD2 (6 bases). Trimming removed 0 bases at V and 3 bases at J, with 10 bases between. Germline assignment: CDR1 ENHRY and CDR2 SYGVKD. The CDR3 totals 15 residues. Written as DNA, the CDR3 is TGTGCCATCAGTGAGTCGACGGGGGTGACAGATACGCAGTATTTT. Its translation: CAISESTGVTDTQYF.

This sequence joins TRBV21-1 and TRBJ1-1. TRBV21-1 is a recognized pseudogene. The CDR3 is 11 amino acids. CDR3 nucleotide sequence: TGTGCCAGCAGCGATAACACTGAAGCTTTCTTT. It specifies CASSDNTEAFF.

This clonotype was found a few times. This chain connects TRBV20-1 to TRBJ2-5, with TRBD2 identical over 11 bases. CDR3 length: 13 residues. CDR1 is DFQATT, CDR2 SNEGSKA, per germline (reference sequence). The J segment lost 11 bases and the V segment lost 6 bases, leaving 11 bases of the junction unmatched. The CDR3 spells CSAGTSGRSEQYF. The DNA for the CDR3 is TGCAGTGCCGGGACTAGCGGCCGCTCTGAGCAGTACTTC.

This clonotype was observed a few times. This chain uses TRBV2 with TRBJ2-3, with D hard to call. Looked up from germline, CDR1 is SNHLY and CDR2 is FYNNEI. The V gene lost 7 bases and the J gene lost 4 bases, with 15 bases spanning the gap. The CDR3 has 14 amino acids. The CDR3 DNA is TGTGCCAGCACGGACGCCCGGTCACCAGATACGCAGTATTTT. Protein: CASTDARSPDTQYF.

The chain couples TRBV4-2 to TRBJ2-6; D is ambiguous. The V gene's germline CDR1 is LGHNA and CDR2 YNFKEQ. The ends were cut back, 4 bases at V and 3 bases at J, with 10 bases in the middle. This CDR3 comprises 15 residues. CDR3 protein: CASSLVADGANVLTF. The CDR3, as DNA: TGTGCCAGCAGCCTCGTGGCGGATGGGGCCAACGTCCTGACTTTC.